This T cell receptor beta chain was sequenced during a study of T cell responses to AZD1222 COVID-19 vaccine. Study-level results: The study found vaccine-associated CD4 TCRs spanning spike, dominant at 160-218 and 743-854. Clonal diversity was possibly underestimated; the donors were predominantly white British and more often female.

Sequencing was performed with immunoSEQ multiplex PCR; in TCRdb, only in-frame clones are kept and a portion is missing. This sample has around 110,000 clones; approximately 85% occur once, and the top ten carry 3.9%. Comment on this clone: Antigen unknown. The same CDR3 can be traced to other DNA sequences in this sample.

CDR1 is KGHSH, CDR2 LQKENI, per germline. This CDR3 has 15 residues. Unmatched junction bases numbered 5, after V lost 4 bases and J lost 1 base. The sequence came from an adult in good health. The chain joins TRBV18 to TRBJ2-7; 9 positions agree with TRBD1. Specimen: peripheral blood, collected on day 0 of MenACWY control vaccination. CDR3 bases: TGTGCCAGCTCACTGGGACAGGGTGAGTCCTACGAGCAGTACTTC. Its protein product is CASSLGQGESYEQYF.